Below, 23 T cell receptor beta chains from the same sample are listed, as sequenced in a study of Tregs in tolerant kidney transplant recipients (dated by TCRdb to the late 2010s). The library was made by the immunoSEQ multiplex PCR assay. Here the immuneACCESS table is served through TCRdb, limited to in-frame sequences with V and J called. Missing clones are a known gap in these copies; in checked studies unresolved V genes cover under half, and the rest lacks a known reason. Here the sample has under 300,000 clones; approximately 83% occur a single time. Of the sample, 0.55% to 0.65% falls within the top ten clones. The sequencing sample was made of CD4+ T cells from blood. The receptors derive from a human donor in good health.

The chain carries TRBV2 and TRBJ1-2, with D unclear. Germline V CDR1 and CDR2: SNHLY, FYNNEI. This CDR3 has 12 residues. V lost 7 bases to trimming and J lost 4 bases, with 10 bases between them. CDR3 in DNA: TGTGCCAGCATGGGGATAAGCTATGGCTACACCTTC. Translated, it gives CASMGISYGYTF.

This rearrangement joins TRBV5-4 to TRBJ2-5; 16 nucleotides align to TRBD2. The CDR3 contains 16 residues. CDR1 is SGHNT, CDR2 YYREEE, per germline (reference sequence). Losses at the gene ends were 4 bases for V and 5 bases for J; bases not matched to a gene: 5. CDR3 residues: CASSPGLAGGRETQYF. DNA for the CDR3: TGTGCCAGCAGCCCGGGACTAGCGGGAGGGCGTGAGACCCAGTACTTC.

The rearrangement links TRBV10-1 to TRBJ1-1, with 7 nucleotides matching TRBD1. The CDR3 loop spans 13 amino acids. The germline V gene has CDR1 WNHNN and CDR2 SYGVQD (reference sequence). Trimming cost V 5 bases and J 5 bases; bases outside gene matches: 5. The CDR3 region has the DNA TGCGCCAGCAGTAGGCAGGGGGGTACTGAAGCTTTCTTT. It encodes CASSRQGGTEAFF.

V gene TRBV6-6 combines with J gene TRBJ2-3, with 8 bases matching TRBD1. The V gene's germline CDR1 is MNHNY and CDR2 SVGAGI (reference sequence). Trimming at V came to 6 bases and at J to 3 bases, leaving 8 bases not matched to a gene. The CDR3 has 15 residues. DNA of the CDR3: TGTGCCAGCAGAACAGGGGGTCAGAGGACAGATACGCAGTATTTT. It yields the protein CASRTGGQRTDTQYF.

The chain combines TRBV6-1 with TRBJ1-4; D not resolved. Trimming removed 2 bases at V and 7 bases at J, with 8 bases between. The CDR3 has 13 residues. Per the germline V gene, CDR1 is MNHNS and CDR2 is SASEGT. Here the CDR3 DNA reads TGTGCCAGCAGTGAATTGGGTTCTGAAAAACTGTTTTTT. Residues: CASSELGSEKLFF.

The chain joins TRBV7-2 to TRBJ1-1, with a weak D call TRBD1 (5 bases). Germline lookup yields CDR1 SGHTA and CDR2 FQGNSA. This CDR3 contains 18 residues. Trimming cost V 2 bases and J 5 bases, with 24 bases left between them. The CDR3 protein is CASSLSGLSSRGKTEAFF. CDR3 DNA: TGTGCCAGCAGCTTAAGCGGGCTCTCATCGCGGGGGAAGACTGAAGCTTTCTTT.

This clone was observed once. CDR3 sequence: CASSLFERDIRANYGYTF. In DNA, the CDR3 is TGTGCCAGCTCACTATTCGAAAGGGACATCCGCGCTAACTATGGCTACACCTTC. The chain uses TRBV18 and TRBJ1-2; D might be TRBD1 (6 bases). Trimming took off 4 bases at V and 0 bases at J, with 21 bases between the two ends. The CDR3 is 18 residues long. Germline CDR1 is KGHSH and CDR2 is LQKENI. The complete variable domain, with remaining parts taken from reference TRBV18 and TRBJ1-2, reads NAGVMQNPRHLVRRRGQEARLRCSPMKGHSHVYWYRQLPEEGLKFMVYLQKENIIDESGMPKERFSAEFPKEGPSILRIQQVVRGDSAAYFCASSLFERDIRANYGYTFGSGTRLTVV.

This clone showed up just a few times. The gene calls are TRBV28 and TRBJ1-2; 7 bases are shared with TRBD1. CDR1 MDHEN and CDR2 SYDVKM come from the germline V gene. The CDR3 spans 15 residues. V lost 5 bases and J lost 5; bases outside the gene matches: 11. The CDR3 here is CASSPSGTVRYGYTF. CDR3 DNA: TGTGCCAGCAGTCCAAGCGGGACAGTGAGATATGGCTACACCTTC.

Points on this clone: Distinct nucleotide sequences in the sample also encode this CDR3. The rearrangement uses TRBV2 and TRBJ1-1, with D perhaps TRBD1 (6 bases). The germline CDR1 and CDR2 sequences are SNHLY and FYNNEI. The ends were cut back, 6 bases at V and 0 bases at J, with 11 bases in the middle. The CDR3 loop spans 14 amino acids. The CDR3 nucleotides read TGTGCCAGCAGGCCCGACAGGATGAACACTGAAGCTTTCTTT. Translated, it gives CASRPDRMNTEAFF.

Concerning this clone itself: Distinct nucleotide sequences in the sample also encode this CDR3. This chain's CDR3 is CASSPGSNQPQHF. DNA for the CDR3: TGTGCCAGCTCACCGGGTAGCAATCAGCCCCAGCATTTT. This chain joins TRBV18 and TRBJ1-5; the D is unclear. The CDR3 runs 13 residues. Looked up from germline, CDR1 is KGHSH and CDR2 is LQKENI. V lost 3 bases and J lost 0, with 3 bases in between.

V and J are TRBV5-1 and TRBJ1-6; 10 bases are a match to TRBD1. In germline, CDR1 is SGHRS, CDR2 YFSETQ. Trimming removed 0 bases from V and 11 bases from J; junction bases left unmatched: 2. The length of the CDR3 is 14 residues. Here the CDR3 reads CASSLDGQGAPLHF. The DNA for the CDR3 is TGCGCCAGCAGCTTGGACGGACAGGGGGCACCCCTCCACTTT.

The V call is TRBV5-8, the J call TRBJ2-5; D is possibly TRBD2 (7 bases). Trimming stripped 4 bases from V and 5 bases from J, with 18 bases between. Germline values: CDR1 SGHTS, CDR2 YDEGEE. The CDR3 has 15 amino acids. This chain's CDR3 is CASSHWGRGGETQYF. CDR3 in DNA: TGTGCCAGCAGCCATTGGGGCAGGGGAGGGGAGACCCAGTACTTC.

The V call is TRBV7-7, the J call TRBJ2-1; 10 bases are a match to TRBD2. CDR3 length: 15 residues. CDR1 and CDR2 (germline): SSHAT, FNYEAQ (reference sequence). V gave up 5 bases and J gave up 5 bases; unmatched junction bases: 6. CDR3 loop: CASSLGLAANNEQFF. CDR3 coding DNA: TGTGCCAGCAGCCTAGGACTAGCGGCGAACAATGAGCAGTTCTTC.

The CDR3 loop is CASSQSGVGTQYF. DNA of the CDR3: TGTGCCAGCAGCCAAAGCGGGGTGGGGACCCAGTACTTC. This sequence joins TRBV4-2 and TRBJ2-5, with TRBD2 identical over 7 bases. This CDR3 has 13 amino acids. Germline CDR1 LGHNA, CDR2 YNFKEQ. V trimming: 2 bases; J trimming: 7 bases; junction bases outside the gene matches: 4.

The rearrangement links TRBV27 to TRBJ2-1; possibly TRBD1 for D (5 bases). The V end was cut by 6 bases, the J end by 4 bases, with 10 bases between. Germline V gene sequence: CDR1 MNHEY, CDR2 SMNVEV (reference sequence). The CDR3 is 13 residues long. The CDR3 loop reads CASRGSGYNEQFF. CDR3 coding DNA: TGTGCCAGCAGGGGGTCAGGGTACAATGAGCAGTTCTTC.

This rearrangement joins TRBV6-1 to TRBJ1-5, with D perhaps matching TRBD1 (5 bases). The V gene lost 3 bases and the J gene lost 8 bases, with 11 bases spanning the gap. Germline V lookup: CDR1 MNHNS, CDR2 SASEGT. The CDR3 sequence is 13 residues long. Here the CDR3 reads CASSDRENKPQHF. The CDR3 DNA sequence: TGTGCCAGCAGTGACAGGGAGAACAAGCCCCAGCATTTT.

The chain carries TRBV30 and TRBJ2-3; D not certain. Germline CDR1 is GTSNPN and CDR2 is SVGIG (reference sequence). The V end lost 1 base, the J end lost 5 bases, and 7 bases lay between the germline ends. The CDR3 loop spans 12 amino acids. CDR3 protein: CAWSAKGDTQYF. As DNA, the CDR3 is TGTGCCTGGAGTGCGAAGGGAGATACGCAGTATTTT.

The chain carries TRBV7-2 and TRBJ2-7; TRBD1 is a possible D gene (5 bases). The germline gives CDR1 SGHTA, CDR2 FQGNSA. Trimming shortened V by 2 bases and J by 6 bases, and 8 bases separated the two germline ends. The length of the CDR3 is 12 residues. DNA of the CDR3: TGTGCCAGCAGCTTAAGGGGTGGCGAGCAGTACTTC. It specifies CASSLRGGEQYF.

The gene calls are TRBV6-5 and TRBJ2-7, with 8 bases aligning to TRBD1. V gave up 6 bases and J gave up 5 bases; unmatched junction bases: 9. The CDR3 is 14 amino acids. Looked up from germline, CDR1 is MNHEY and CDR2 is SVGAGI. CDR3 DNA sequence: TGTGCCAGCAGCCAGGACAGGGTTCGAAACGAGCAGTACTTC. It yields the protein CASSQDRVRNEQYF.

The chain is built from TRBV7-2 and TRBJ2-7; D may match TRBD1 or TRBD2 (5 bases each). This CDR3 contains 15 residues. The germline V gene has CDR1 SGHTA and CDR2 FQGNSA. Trimming cost V 5 bases and J 3 bases, with 17 bases left between them. CDR3 DNA: TGTGCCAGCAGCACCAACCCGGGACCGTACTACGAGCAGTACTTC. Translation: CASSTNPGPYYEQYF.

The chain employs TRBV5-4 and TRBJ1-1; 7 bases match TRBD1. V lost 4 bases, J lost 3 bases, and 3 bases stayed unmatched. CDR1 and CDR2 (germline): SGHNT, YYREEE (reference sequence). CDR3 length equals 13 residues. DNA of the CDR3: TGTGCCAGCAGCCGGGACAGACACACTGAAGCTTTCTTT. Its protein product is CASSRDRHTEAFF.

The chain joins TRBV7-2 to TRBJ2-1; 14 bases agree with TRBD2. Germline CDR1 SGHTA, CDR2 FQGNSA. The junction had 6 bases not matched to a gene; V was cut back by 5 bases and J by 0 bases. The CDR3 runs to 18 residues. CDR3 DNA sequence: TGTGCCAGCAGCCCCACCGGACTAGCGGGAGGCTCCTACAATGAGCAGTTCTTC. Encoded protein: CASSPTGLAGGSYNEQFF.

The V call is TRBV6-1, the J call TRBJ1-1; tentatively, D is TRBD1 (5 bases). The CDR3 is 16 amino acids. Deletions cut 2 bases from V and 1 base from J, with 14 bases between. Per the germline V gene, CDR1 is MNHNS and CDR2 is SASEGT. CDR3 DNA: TGTGCCAGCAGTGAATGGGGCGGACGGGGGAACACTGAAGCTTTCTTT. This encodes CASSEWGGRGNTEAFF.